This TCR beta chain was found in a study of metastatic and nonmetastatic thyroid tumors. V lost 6 bases, J lost 5 bases, and 12 bases lay in between. Germline values: CDR1 MNHEY, CDR2 SVGEGT. CDR3 length: 13 residues. The entire patient cohort was treatment-naive prior to thyroid surgery. TCRdb re-called clones from the PCR reads using MiXCR. Among some 20,000 clones listed, about 20% were seen once. The chain links TRBV6-2 or TRBV6-3 to TRBJ2-3; tentative D call: TRBD1 (5 bases). The source is a female donor with papillary thyroid cancer or a benign thyroid nodule (not recorded which). Some clones in this sample may be carry-over from other donors' samples. The sequenced material came from adjacent normal tissue. The CDR3 spells CASSSLRGDTQYF. The CDR3, as DNA: TGTGCCAGCAGCAGTCTAAGGGGAGATACGCAGTATTTT.